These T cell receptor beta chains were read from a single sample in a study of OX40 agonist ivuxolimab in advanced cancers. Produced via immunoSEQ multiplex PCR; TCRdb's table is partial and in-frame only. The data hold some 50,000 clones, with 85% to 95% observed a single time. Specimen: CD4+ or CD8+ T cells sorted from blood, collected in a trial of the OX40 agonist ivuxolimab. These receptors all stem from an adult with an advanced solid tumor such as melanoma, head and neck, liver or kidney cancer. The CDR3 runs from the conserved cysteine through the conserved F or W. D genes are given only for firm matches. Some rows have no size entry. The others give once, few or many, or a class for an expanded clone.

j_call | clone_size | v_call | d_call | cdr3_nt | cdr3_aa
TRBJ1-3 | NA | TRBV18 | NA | TGTGCCAGCTCACCACTATCCAGCTCTCACTCTGGAAACACCATATATTTT | CASSPLSSSHSGNTIYF
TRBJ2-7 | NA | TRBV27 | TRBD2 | TGTGCCAGCAGCCCGGGGACTAGCGGGAGTTTCTACGAGCAGTACTTC | CASSPGTSGSFYEQYF
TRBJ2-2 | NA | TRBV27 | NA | TGTGCCAGCAGTTTATACTCGAACACCGGGGAGCTGTTTTTT | CASSLYSNTGELFF
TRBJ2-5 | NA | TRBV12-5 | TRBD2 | TGTGCTAGTGGTCCGGGACTAGCGGGAGGGGAGACCCAGTACTTC | CASGPGLAGGETQYF
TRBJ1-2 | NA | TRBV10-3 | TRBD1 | TGTGCCATCAGTGAGTCGGGGACAGGGAATTATGGCTACACCTTC | CAISESGTGNYGYTF
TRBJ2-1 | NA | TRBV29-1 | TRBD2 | TGCAGCGTCCTTAGCGGGAGGGCCTCCGGTGAGCAGTTCTTC | CSVLSGRASGEQFF
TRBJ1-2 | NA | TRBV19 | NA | TGTGCCAGTAGGAAGGGTAACTATGGCTACACCTTC | CASRKGNYGYTF
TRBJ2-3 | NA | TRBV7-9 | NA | TGTGCCAGCAGCCCACGGTTGGAAGATACGCAGTATTTT | CASSPRLEDTQYF
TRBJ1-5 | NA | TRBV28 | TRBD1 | TGTGCCAGCAGTTTTGGCAGGGGGATCTTGGGCAATCAGCCCCAGCATTTT | CASSFGRGILGNQPQHF
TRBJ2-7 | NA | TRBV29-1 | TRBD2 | TGCAGCGTTGAGAAGCGGGAAGGAAGCTACGAGCAGTACTTC | CSVEKREGSYEQYF
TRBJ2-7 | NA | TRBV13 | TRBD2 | TGTGCCAGCAGCTTAGGGGCTAGCGGGAGGCCTTACGAGCAGTACTTC | CASSLGASGRPYEQYF
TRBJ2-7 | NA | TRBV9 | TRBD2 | TGTGCCAGCAGCGTAGCGCGGGGGGGGCCTTACGACGAGCAGTACTTC | CASSVARGGPYDEQYF
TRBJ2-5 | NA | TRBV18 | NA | TGTGCCAGCTCACCGGACAGCCTGTACCAAGAGACCCAGTACTTC | CASSPDSLYQETQYF
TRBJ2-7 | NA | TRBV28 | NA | TGTGCCAGCAGTTCTCCCCCCTCATCGACAGTCTACGAGCAGTACTTC | CASSSPPSSTVYEQYF
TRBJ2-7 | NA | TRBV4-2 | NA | TGTGCCAGCAGCCTAGCCGCCGGAGGGCTCAGCGAGCAGTACTTC | CASSLAAGGLSEQYF
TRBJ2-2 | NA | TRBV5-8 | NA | TGTGCCAGCAGCTTGGCGGGCGGCGGGGAGCTGTTTTTT | CASSLAGGGELFF
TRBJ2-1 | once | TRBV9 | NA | TGTGCCAGCAGCGCGGACAGAGACAATGAGCAGTTCTTC | CASSADRDNEQFF
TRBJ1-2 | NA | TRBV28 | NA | TGTGCCAGCAGTTTGCCTCGCGTGGAATACTATGGCTACACCTTC | CASSLPRVEYYGYTF
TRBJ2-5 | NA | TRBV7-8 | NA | TGTGCCAGCAGCTTAGCGGGAGAGACCCAGTACTTC | CASSLAGETQYF
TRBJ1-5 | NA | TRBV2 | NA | TGTGCCAGCAGCACAACAGGGCAGCCCCAGCATTTT | CASSTTGQPQHF
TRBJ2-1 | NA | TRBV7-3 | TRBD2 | TGTGCCAGCAGCTTAATGGGGACTAGCGGGAGTGAGCAGTTCTTC | CASSLMGTSGSEQFF
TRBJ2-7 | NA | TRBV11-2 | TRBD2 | TGTGCCAGCAGCTTAGGGACTAGCGGTACCTACGAGCAGTACTTC | CASSLGTSGTYEQYF
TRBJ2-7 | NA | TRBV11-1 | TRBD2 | TGTGCCAGCAGCTTATGGACTAGCTACGAGCAGTACTTC | CASSLWTSYEQYF
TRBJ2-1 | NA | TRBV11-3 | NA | TGTGCCAGCAGCTTAGCCCTAGACGGCTACAATGAGCAGTTCTTC | CASSLALDGYNEQFF
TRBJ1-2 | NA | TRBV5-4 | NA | TGTGCCAGCAGCTTAGCAGGGGAGGGCTATGGCTACACCTTC | CASSLAGEGYGYTF
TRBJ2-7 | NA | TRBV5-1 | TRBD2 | TGCGCCAGCAGCTTGGCGGGAGGGAACGAGCAGTACTTC | CASSLAGGNEQYF
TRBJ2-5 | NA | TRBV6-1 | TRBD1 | TGTGCCAGCAGTGAAGCGACAGGGATGGCCAAGGAGCAGTACTTC | CASSEATGMAKEQYF
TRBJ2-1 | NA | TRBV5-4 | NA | TGTGCCAGCAGGTGGTGGGGCCTTGGAGATGAGCAGTTCTTC | CASRWWGLGDEQFF
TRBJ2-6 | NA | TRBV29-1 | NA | TGCAGCGTCTGGGACTGGGACTCTGGGGCCAACGTCCTGACTTTC | CSVWDWDSGANVLTF
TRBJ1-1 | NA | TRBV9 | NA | TGTGCCAGCAGCGTAGGTGGGCAGACGAACACTGAAGCTTTCTTT | CASSVGGQTNTEAFF
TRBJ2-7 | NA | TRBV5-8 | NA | TGTGCCAGCAGCTTGGCCGGCCACGAGCAGTACTTC | CASSLAGHEQYF
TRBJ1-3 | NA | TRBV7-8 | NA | TGTGCCAGCAGCCCCAGGGGCCCCCGCTCTGGAAACACCATATATTTT | CASSPRGPRSGNTIYF
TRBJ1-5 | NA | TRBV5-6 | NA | TGTGCCAGCAGCCTGCTCATTAGAAGCAATCAGCCCCAGCATTTT | CASSLLIRSNQPQHF
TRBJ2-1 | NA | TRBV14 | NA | TGTGCCAGCAGCCCAGTTGCTTTCAGCAGCGACAATGAGCAGTTCTTC | CASSPVAFSSDNEQFF
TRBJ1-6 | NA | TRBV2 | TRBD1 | TGTGCCAGCAGTGATTCCGCAGGGGGCTCACCCCTCCACTTT | CASSDSAGGSPLHF
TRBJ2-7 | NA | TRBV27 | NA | TGTGCCAGCAGTTTTCGGGGGTCCTACGAGCAGTACTTC | CASSFRGSYEQYF
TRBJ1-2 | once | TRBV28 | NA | TGTGCCAGCAGTCGACAACGGGGCCCTCCGTGGGGCTACACCTTC | CASSRQRGPPWGYTF
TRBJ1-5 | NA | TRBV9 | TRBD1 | TGTGCCAGCAGCCCAGGGGGGGGAGGAAGCAATCAGCCCCAGCATTTT | CASSPGGGGSNQPQHF
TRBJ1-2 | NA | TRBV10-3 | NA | TGTGCCATCAGTGAGTCTGTGATGGGTGGGGATGGCTACACCTTC | CAISESVMGGDGYTF
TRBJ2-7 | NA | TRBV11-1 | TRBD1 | TGTGCCAGCAGCGTACCCGGGACAGGAAACTCCTACGAGCAGTACTTC | CASSVPGTGNSYEQYF
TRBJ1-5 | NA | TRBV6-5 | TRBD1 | TGTGCCAGCAGTTCCACAGGGGGCTCCAATCAGCCCCAGCATTTT | CASSSTGGSNQPQHF
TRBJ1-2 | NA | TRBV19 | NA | TGTGCCAGTAGTATAGATTGGAGGGTCTCTAACTATGGCTACACCTTC | CASSIDWRVSNYGYTF
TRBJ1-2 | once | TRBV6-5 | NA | TGTGCCAGCAGTTACACCGGCAGGGCCGGAGGCTACACCTTC | CASSYTGRAGGYTF
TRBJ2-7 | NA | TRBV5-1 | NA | TGCGCCAGCAGCTTGGAGGGGAGCTCCTACGAGCAGTACTTC | CASSLEGSSYEQYF
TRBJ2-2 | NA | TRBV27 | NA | TGTGCCAGCAGTTTAATGGGAAGGACCGGGGAGCTGTTTTTT | CASSLMGRTGELFF